This entry lists 29 T cell receptor beta chains sequenced from one sample in a study of T cells after yellow fever vaccination. TCRdb independently ran MiXCR on the 5' RACE reads; one entry per CDR3 protein. Here the sample spans 150,000 to 200,000 distinct CDR3 sequences, 6.5% to 8.5% being singletons. The specimen was CD4+ T cells sorted from PBMCs, collected more than 4 days after the first yellow fever vaccination. Receptor source: a man between 18 and 29 years old who received the YFV17D yellow fever vaccine.

This clonotype was seen repeatedly, ten times or more. The rearrangement joins TRBV27 to TRBJ2-7; 8 nucleotides agree with TRBD1. Losses at the gene ends were 5 bases for V and 3 bases for J; bases not matched to a gene: 3. The CDR3 spans 13 residues. Germline CDR1 reads MNHEY; CDR2 reads SMNVEV (reference sequence). The CDR3 sequence is CASSPRGLYEQYV. CDR3 bases: TGTGCCAGCAGTCCCAGGGGGCTCTACGAGCAGTACGTC.

V is TRBV20-1 and J is TRBJ1-2, with D uncertain. This CDR3 has 12 residues. Germline V CDR1 and CDR2: DFQATT, SNEGSKA (reference sequence). V was cut by 3 bases and J by 6 bases, with 11 bases left in between. CDR3 residues: CSASRASDGYTF. The CDR3 bases are TGCAGTGCTAGCCGTGCCTCAGATGGCTACACCTTC.

This clonotype appeared many times. The chain uses TRBV12-3 or TRBV12-4 and TRBJ2-3, with 11 bases fitting TRBD2. The CDR3 runs to 17 residues. V lost 6 bases and J lost 2; bases outside the gene matches: 10. As DNA, the CDR3 is TGTGCCAGCAGCCCCGGGACTAGCGGACTAGTCACAGATACGCAGTATTTT. It encodes CASSPGTSGLVTDTQYF.

This clonotype was found many times. The chain carries TRBV27 and TRBJ2-7; unclear D gene. CDR3 length equals 14 residues. Germline-derived CDR1 and CDR2 are MNHEY and SMNVEV (reference sequence). V lost 6 bases and J 0 bases, leaving 12 bases between the germline ends. The CDR3 bases are TGTGCCAGCAGCTCCAGCTCTCGCTCCTACGAGCAGTACTTC. Protein: CASSSSSRSYEQYF.

This clonotype was seen more than once but under ten times. CDR3 residues: CASSLPGQGFTGELFF. CDR3 coding DNA: TGTGCCAGCAGTTTGCCGGGACAGGGGTTCACCGGGGAGCTGTTTTTT. The chain employs TRBV28 and TRBJ2-2, with TRBD1 matching 10 bases. Germline V gene sequence: CDR1 MDHEN, CDR2 SYDVKM. The CDR3 extends over 16 amino acids. Unmatched junction bases numbered 5, after V lost 3 bases and J lost 4 bases.

This clonotype was seen at least ten times. The gene calls are TRBV24-1 and TRBJ2-7, with no clear D. The CDR3 spans 14 residues. Trimming left V 4 bases short and J 9 bases short, with 18 bases between. Germline values: CDR1 KGHDR, CDR2 SFDVKD. The CDR3: CATSEAGALRVQYF. CDR3 DNA: TGTGCCACCAGTGAAGCAGGAGCCCTACGAGTGCAGTACTTC.

This clonotype was recorded many times. The CDR3 reads CSASSGGPYTEAFF. The CDR3 bases are TGCAGTGCTAGTTCCGGCGGACCATACACTGAAGCTTTCTTT. The rearrangement links TRBV20-1 to TRBJ1-1; no clear D gene. V lost 3 bases and J lost 3, with 14 bases in between. The CDR3 totals 14 residues. The germline V gene encodes CDR1 DFQATT and CDR2 SNEGSKA (reference sequence).

This clonotype appeared many times. The genes are TRBV5-1 and TRBJ2-1, with D perhaps TRBD1 or TRBD2 (5 bases each). The V gene lost 1 base and the J gene lost 8 bases, with 16 bases spanning the gap. The germline V gene has CDR1 SGHRS and CDR2 YFSETQ. CDR3 length: 15 amino acids. The DNA for the CDR3 is TGCGCCAGCAGCTTGCAGGGAGAGTCGACGGATGAGCAGTTCTTC. This encodes CASSLQGESTDEQFF. Using reference TRBV5-1 and TRBJ2-1 for the parts outside the CDR3, the full variable domain is KAGVTQTPRYLIKTRGQQVTLSCSPISGHRSVSWYQQTPGQGLQFLFEYFSETQRNKGNFPGRFSGRQFSNSRSEMNVSTLELGDSALYLCASSLQGESTDEQFFGPGTRLTVL.

This clonotype was found once. A much larger clone differs by one base, so this may be a read error. This sequence joins TRBV4-3 and TRBJ2-3, with D possibly called TRBD1 or TRBD2 (6 bases each). The CDR3 is 15 amino acids. Per germline, CDR1 LGHNA and CDR2 YSLEER. DNA for the CDR3: TGCGTCAGCAGCCAAGTCAACGAGGGGGGATATACGCAGTATTTT. Protein product: CVSSQVNEGGYTQYF.

This clonotype has a count of ten or more. The chain couples TRBV29-1 to TRBJ2-5; D is possibly TRBD2 (5 bases). The germline gives CDR1 SQVTM, CDR2 ANQGSEA. This CDR3 has 12 residues. Trimming stripped 6 bases from V and 5 bases from J, with 13 bases between. This CDR3 reads CSVASRGETQYF. In DNA form, the CDR3 reads TGCAGCGTGGCTAGCCGTGGGGAGACCCAGTACTTC.

This clonotype was detected only a few times. This chain connects TRBV25-1 to TRBJ2-7; 8 nucleotides agree with TRBD2. V trimming: 7 bases; J trimming: 4 bases; junction bases outside the gene matches: 6. The CDR3 totals 13 residues. The V gene's germline CDR1 is MGHDK and CDR2 SYGVNS. CDR3 loop: CASISGGGYEQYF. CDR3 sequence (DNA): TGTGCCAGCATCTCCGGCGGGGGGTACGAGCAGTACTTC.

This clonotype was recorded at least ten times. This chain links TRBV6-2 or TRBV6-3 with TRBJ2-7; D perhaps matches TRBD2 (6 bases). The V end was cut by 6 bases, the J end by 2 bases, with 17 bases between. The length of the CDR3 is 15 residues. Germline CDR1 and CDR2: MNHEY and SVGEGT. This chain's CDR3 is CASRTTARGTYEQYF. In nucleotides, the CDR3 is TGTGCCAGCAGGACTACCGCGCGGGGTACCTACGAGCAGTACTTC.

This clonotype was recorded at least ten times. The chain carries TRBV4-2 and TRBJ2-1; TRBD2 matches 11 bases. V dropped 1 base and J dropped 4; count of bases not matched to a gene: 9. This CDR3 has 18 amino acids. Germline V gives CDR1 LGHNA, CDR2 YNFKEQ. CDR3 loop: CASSQAHLAGGYYNEQFF. The CDR3 bases are TGTGCCAGCAGCCAAGCCCACCTAGCGGGGGGCTATTACAATGAGCAGTTCTTC.

The chain recombines TRBV5-8 with TRBJ2-3, with 9 nucleotides matching TRBD2. This CDR3 contains 15 residues. Germline V gene lookup returns CDR1 SGHTS and CDR2 YDEGEE. J was trimmed by 6 bases and V by 10 bases; bases with no gene match: 15. The CDR3 DNA sequence: TGTGCCCCCAGGGGTGAGGCGGGGGGGCCTGATACGCAGTATTTT. This sequence encodes CAPRGEAGGPDTQYF.

The sample holds many counts of this clonotype. The chain is built from TRBV7-2 and TRBJ2-5; D tentatively reads TRBD1 or TRBD2 (5 bases each). Germline-derived CDR1 and CDR2 are SGHTA and FQGNSA. CDR3 length: 15 amino acids. Deletions cut 3 bases from V and 2 bases from J, with 13 bases between. For the CDR3, the DNA is TGTGCCAGCAGCTTGGGACCTAATCATCAAGAGACCCAGTACTTC. Encoded protein: CASSLGPNHQETQYF.

This clonotype was seen more than once but under ten times. This chain joins TRBV20-1 and TRBJ2-7, with D possibly being TRBD2 (7 bases). Trimming removed 2 bases from V and 3 bases from J, with 14 bases in between. Germline CDR1 and CDR2: DFQATT and SNEGSKA (reference sequence). CDR3 length equals 14 residues. The CDR3 loop is CSARPGGGDYEQYF. The CDR3, as DNA: TGCAGTGCTAGACCCGGAGGGGGGGACTACGAGCAGTACTTC.

Ten or more counts support this clonotype. The J gene is TRBJ2-5, the V gene TRBV6-5; 11 bases are a match to TRBD2. Germline-derived CDR1 and CDR2 are MNHEY and SVGAGI. This CDR3 contains 15 residues. The V gene end was trimmed by 2 bases and the J gene end by 5 bases; junction bases not matched to a gene: 4. The CDR3 here is CASSYLAGGGETQYF. In nucleotides, the CDR3 is TGTGCCAGCAGTTACCTAGCGGGGGGCGGGGAGACCCAGTACTTC.

This clonotype was seen repeatedly, ten times or more. This CDR3 reads CSARPGRYGYTF. CDR3 DNA sequence: TGCAGTGCCCGTCCGGGGCGTTATGGCTACACCTTC. The chain has TRBV20-1 and TRBJ1-2, with D tentatively TRBD1 (5 bases). Trimming left V 6 bases short and J 5 bases short, with 13 bases between. CDR1 is DFQATT and CDR2 is SNEGSKA in the germline V gene (reference sequence). The CDR3 is 12 residues long.

About this clonotype itself: A much more abundant neighbour one base away suggests this may be a read error. The CDR3 ends on some other residue instead of the conserved phenylalanine or tryptophan, so this is likely a read error. J is TRBJ2-3 and V is TRBV6-5; D call uncertain. There are 14 residues in the CDR3. Germline CDR1 is MNHEY and CDR2 is SVGAGI. Trimming cost V 2 bases and J 2 bases, with 8 bases left between them. CDR3 sequence: CASSYGQDTDTQYL. The CDR3 nucleotides read TGTGCCAGCAGTTACGGCCAGGACACAGATACGCAGTATTTA.

In this sample, this clonotype turned up many times. The chain couples TRBV2 to TRBJ2-1; 7 bases fit TRBD2. This CDR3 has 15 amino acids. V gave up 1 base and J gave up 3 bases; unmatched junction bases: 3. CDR1 and CDR2 (germline): SNHLY, FYNNEI. In DNA, the CDR3 is TGTGCCAGCAGTGAAGTGGGGGGGGACTACAATGAGCAGTTCTTC. Its translation is CASSEVGGDYNEQFF.

This clonotype was detected a few times. The chain's CDR3 is CSAQRGQQNTEAFF. The CDR3 DNA follows: TGCAGTGCTCAAAGAGGACAGCAGAACACTGAAGCTTTCTTT. This chain connects TRBV20-1 to TRBJ1-1, with D possibly being TRBD1 (6 bases). Deletions cut 5 bases from V and 1 base from J, with 14 bases between. CDR3 size: 14 residues. Germline-derived CDR1 and CDR2 are DFQATT and SNEGSKA (reference sequence).

This chain uses TRBV6-2 or TRBV6-3 with TRBJ1-2, with D unresolved. The V and J ends lost 6 bases and 0 bases respectively, with 5 bases between them. The germline CDR1 and CDR2 sequences are MNHEY and SVGEGT. CDR3 size: 12 residues. The CDR3 nucleotides are TGTGCCAGCAGCGGGACTAACTATGGCTACACCTTC. This sequence encodes CASSGTNYGYTF.

V is TRBV20-1 and J is TRBJ2-7, with TRBD2 identical over 8 bases. Trimming took 5 bases from V and 0 from J; bases not matched to a gene: 9. The CDR3 is 15 amino acids. Germline V gives CDR1 DFQATT, CDR2 SNEGSKA (reference sequence). The chain's CDR3 is CSAERPAGASYEQYF. The CDR3 DNA sequence: TGCAGTGCTGAGAGGCCAGCGGGGGCCTCCTACGAGCAGTACTTC.

This clonotype was observed a few times. This chain joins TRBV14 and TRBJ2-3; no reliable D call. This CDR3 region has 13 residues. V was cut by 2 bases and J by 4 bases, with 7 bases left in between. Germline CDR1 is SGHDN and CDR2 is FVKESK. For the CDR3, the DNA is TGTGCCAGCAGCCAAACGGGTCCAGATACGCAGTATTTT. It yields the protein CASSQTGPDTQYF.

Worth noting for this clonotype: A single base separates this from a much larger clone, so it may be a read error. The chain links TRBV28 to TRBJ2-1; 8 nucleotides match TRBD1. From germline, CDR1 is MDHEN and CDR2 SYDVKM. The CDR3 is 13 residues long. The CDR3 reads CSSSGQGKGEQFF. Here the CDR3 DNA reads TGTTCCAGCAGCGGACAGGGAAAGGGAGAGCAGTTCTTC.

This clonotype was picked up many times. CDR3 protein: CASSPLLGRAGNEQFF. DNA of the CDR3: TGTGCCAGCAGTCCCCTCCTGGGGAGGGCAGGCAATGAGCAGTTCTTC. This chain joins TRBV12-3 or TRBV12-4 and TRBJ2-1, with 7 bases lining up with TRBD2. This CDR3 contains 16 residues. Trimming took 5 bases from V and 6 from J; bases not matched to a gene: 13.

Of note for this clonotype: A much larger clone differs from this one at a single base, so this may be a read error. The V gene is TRBV5-6, the J gene TRBJ1-2; D remains ambiguous. Per the germline V gene, CDR1 is SGHDT and CDR2 is YYEEEE. The length of the CDR3 is 12 residues. V gave up 4 bases and J gave up 4 bases, with 8 bases separating them. CDR3 residues: CASSPWAYGYTF. CDR3 coding DNA: TGTGCCAGCAGCCCGTGGGCCTATGGCTACACCTTC.

Many counts were recorded for this clonotype. The rearrangement links TRBV29-1 to TRBJ2-7; D is perhaps TRBD1 (6 bases). V was cut by 6 bases and J by 1 base, with 13 bases left in between. The CDR3 has 13 residues. Per the germline V gene, CDR1 is SQVTM and CDR2 is ANQGSEA. DNA of the CDR3: TGCAGCGTGGCAAAGCAGGGGTCCTACGAGCAGTACTTC. Translating it yields CSVAKQGSYEQYF.

This clonotype has a count of ten or more. The chain couples TRBV12-3 or TRBV12-4 to TRBJ1-2; no clear D. CDR3 length: 15 amino acids. Trimming left V 1 base short and J 1 base short, with 10 bases between. Here the CDR3 reads CASSLGSADNYGYTF. CDR3 nucleotides: TGTGCCAGCAGTTTAGGATCGGCGGATAACTATGGCTACACCTTC.